These 27 T cell receptor beta chains originate from one sample sequenced in a study of blood T cell repertoires in COVID-19. Clones were sequenced by immunoSEQ multiplex PCR, and TCRdb holds only the in-frame ones, with some missing. This sample has 280,000 or so clones, with 85% found just once. The sequencing input was PBMCs or T cells enriched from blood (not recorded which). The source of these receptors is a woman in her 50s who had recovered from COVID-19.

The CDR3 coding sequence is TGTGCCACCAGCGTTTATGCGGATGAAAAACTGTTTTTT. It encodes CATSVYADEKLFF. The rearrangement uses TRBV15 and TRBJ1-4; D unresolved. The CDR3 spans 13 residues. The ends were cut back, 5 bases at V and 6 bases at J, with 10 bases in the middle. Germline values: CDR1 LNHNV, CDR2 YYDKDF (reference sequence).

J is TRBJ2-5 and V is TRBV19; the D is unclear. V was cut by 3 bases and J by 2 bases, with 13 bases left in between. Germline V gene lookup returns CDR1 LNHDA and CDR2 SQIVND (reference sequence). The CDR3 totals 15 residues. CDR3 amino acids: CASSIRWSVQETQYF. The DNA of the CDR3 is TGTGCCAGTAGTATTCGGTGGTCTGTTCAAGAGACCCAGTACTTC.

The chain carries TRBV30 and TRBJ1-5, with 8 bases identical to TRBD1. The V gene's germline CDR1 is GTSNPN and CDR2 SVGIG (reference sequence). This CDR3 is 14 amino acids long. V dropped 5 bases and J dropped 0; count of bases not matched to a gene: 3. CDR3 nucleotide sequence: TGTGCCTGGGACAGGGGCTATAGCAATCAGCCCCAGCATTTT. Its translation: CAWDRGYSNQPQHF.

The chain uses TRBV27 and TRBJ2-1; D remains ambiguous. The length of the CDR3 is 14 residues. Trimming pared 5 bases from V and 0 bases from J, leaving 8 bases between. Germline loops: CDR1 MNHEY, CDR2 SMNVEV (reference sequence). The CDR3 is CASSSLSSYNEQFF. CDR3 nucleotide sequence: TGTGCCAGCAGTAGTCTCAGCTCCTACAATGAGCAGTTCTTC.

The chain carries TRBV29-1 and TRBJ1-5; 7 nucleotides align to TRBD1. Trimming removed 6 bases from V and 6 bases from J; junction bases left unmatched: 8. Germline CDR1 is SQVTM and CDR2 is ANQGSEA. The CDR3 sequence is 13 residues long. The CDR3 is CSVGQAGGQPQHF. CDR3 coding DNA: TGCAGCGTCGGACAGGCTGGGGGTCAGCCCCAGCATTTT.

The V gene is TRBV19, the J gene TRBJ2-1, with D unclear. This CDR3 region has 11 residues. Trimming stripped 6 bases from V and 6 bases from J, with 6 bases between. Germline loops: CDR1 LNHDA, CDR2 SQIVND (reference sequence). CDR3 region: CASRSTNEQFF. Here the CDR3 DNA reads TGTGCCAGTAGATCTACCAATGAGCAGTTCTTC.

The chain employs TRBV4-3 and TRBJ2-1; weak D call: TRBD2 (5 bases). The CDR3 length is 18 residues. The V and J ends lost 0 bases and 2 bases respectively, with 17 bases between them. Germline lookup yields CDR1 LGHNA and CDR2 YSLEER. This chain's CDR3 is CASSQDRLFGNAYNEQFF. The DNA for the CDR3 is TGCGCCAGCAGCCAAGACCGGCTATTCGGGAACGCCTACAATGAGCAGTTCTTC.

The chain links TRBV27 to TRBJ2-7; a possible D gene is TRBD2 (6 bases). The CDR3 extends over 14 amino acids. The germline CDR1 and CDR2 sequences are MNHEY and SMNVEV (reference sequence). Trimming took off 8 bases at V and 1 base at J, with 15 bases between the two ends. Written as DNA, the CDR3 is TGTGCCAGCTCAAATGGCGGGGTTTCCTACGAGCAGTACTTC. This translates into CASSNGGVSYEQYF.

This sequence joins TRBV5-1 and TRBJ1-6; 10 bases are shared with TRBD1. CDR3 length equals 16 residues. V lost 3 bases, J lost 13 bases, and 13 bases stayed unmatched. Germline CDR1 reads SGHRS; CDR2 reads YFSETQ. The chain's CDR3 is CASSSPGQGPGVPLHF. CDR3 nucleotides: TGCGCCAGCAGCTCCCCGGGACAGGGGCCGGGTGTCCCCCTCCACTTT.

J is TRBJ2-5 and V is TRBV27, with a weak D call TRBD1 (5 bases). Trimming pared 3 bases from V and 7 bases from J, leaving 12 bases between. Germline V gene data show CDR1 as MNHEY and CDR2 as SMNVEV (reference sequence). This CDR3 comprises 13 residues. CDR3 sequence reads: CASSFGPRGTQYF. Here the CDR3 DNA reads TGTGCCAGCAGTTTCGGCCCTAGGGGGACCCAGTACTTC.

The gene calls are TRBV15 and TRBJ1-1; no definite D call. The V gene's germline CDR1 is LNHNV and CDR2 YYDKDF (reference sequence). CDR3 length: 14 amino acids. V was shortened by 0 bases and J by 1 base, with 6 bases between the two germline ends. This chain's CDR3 is CATSRDLRNTEAFF. The CDR3 bases are TGTGCCACCAGCAGAGATCTCCGGAACACTGAAGCTTTCTTT.

V gene TRBV6-1 combines with J gene TRBJ1-1; D might be TRBD1 (5 bases). Germline V gene sequence: CDR1 MNHNS, CDR2 SASEGT. V gave up 3 bases and J gave up 0 bases, with 8 bases separating them. The CDR3 contains 14 residues. CDR3 DNA: TGTGCCAGCAGTGATTACAGGCTGAACACTGAAGCTTTCTTT. As protein: CASSDYRLNTEAFF.

This clone was recorded a few times. The CDR3 nucleotides are TGTGCCAGCAGCTCCCAGGGGGCAGGTTCGGCTTTCTTT. Protein product: CASSSQGAGSAFF. The chain joins TRBV7-9 to TRBJ1-1; 8 bases align to TRBD1. The germline V gene encodes CDR1 SEHNR and CDR2 FQNEAQ (reference sequence). The V and J ends lost 4 bases and 11 bases, in that order; junction bases with no gene match: 9. The length of the CDR3 is 13 residues.

The V call is TRBV7-9, the J call TRBJ1-1; 10 bases are shared with TRBD1. This CDR3 contains 14 residues. Germline CDR1 reads SEHNR; CDR2 reads FQNEAQ (reference sequence). V was pared by 5 bases and J by 2 bases, with 2 bases of the junction left unmatched. CDR3: CASSPTGGNTEAFF. The CDR3 coding sequence is TGTGCCAGCAGCCCGACAGGGGGCAACACTGAAGCTTTCTTT.

This rearrangement joins TRBV19 to TRBJ2-1; D possibly corresponds to TRBD2 (6 bases). The CDR3 totals 15 residues. CDR1 and CDR2 from the germline V gene are LNHDA and SQIVND (reference sequence). V lost 3 bases and J lost 7, with 16 bases in between. CDR3 loop: CASSISSGHINEQFF. The CDR3 bases are TGTGCCAGTAGTATTTCCAGCGGGCATATTAATGAGCAGTTCTTC.

V is TRBV10-3 and J is TRBJ2-3; 10 bases are shared with TRBD2. Trimming took 6 bases from V and 3 from J; bases not matched to a gene: 6. CDR1 and CDR2 (germline): ENHRY, SYGVKD. The CDR3 totals 15 residues. The DNA of the CDR3 is TGTGCCATCAGCGTAGCGGGGGGAGAGACAGATACGCAGTATTTT. The encoded protein is CAISVAGGETDTQYF.

This clone was recorded once. The chain couples TRBV11-2 to TRBJ2-2; D gene unclear. CDR1 and CDR2 from the germline V gene are SGHAT and FQNNGV. The CDR3 is 16 amino acids. V gave up 5 bases and J gave up 4 bases, with 17 bases separating them. The CDR3 DNA sequence: TGTGCCAGCAGCCTACCGGTGGCTAGATCCACCGGGGAGCTGTTTTTT. Protein product: CASSLPVARSTGELFF.

The chain couples TRBV9 to TRBJ2-5, with TRBD2 matching over 15 bases. This CDR3 contains 16 residues. Germline CDR1 SGDLS, CDR2 YYNGEE. V trimming: 4 bases; J trimming: 4 bases; junction bases outside the gene matches: 5. The CDR3 DNA follows: TGTGCCAGCAGCTCCGGACTAGCGGGAGGGGTAGAGACCCAGTACTTC. It encodes CASSSGLAGGVETQYF.

The rearrangement joins TRBV27 to TRBJ2-1; the match to TRBD2 covers 15 bases. Trimming took 4 bases from V and 9 from J; bases not matched to a gene: 4. Germline V lookup: CDR1 MNHEY, CDR2 SMNVEV (reference sequence). This CDR3 comprises 15 residues. The CDR3 DNA reads as TGTGCCAGCAGTTCCGGGACTAGCGGGGGGTCTGAGCAGTTCTTC. Translating gives CASSSGTSGGSEQFF.

This chain uses TRBV5-6 with TRBJ2-7, with TRBD1 as a possible D gene (6 bases). Germline lookup yields CDR1 SGHDT and CDR2 YYEEEE. The V end was cut by 3 bases, the J end by 5 bases, with 15 bases between. This CDR3 is 14 amino acids long. CDR3 loop: CASSSSTGYNEQYF. CDR3 nucleotides: TGTGCCAGCAGCTCCTCTACAGGGTATAACGAGCAGTACTTC.

This clone was picked up a small number of times. This chain connects TRBV7-3 to TRBJ1-6; D perhaps matches TRBD1 (6 bases). CDR3 size: 15 residues. Germline loops: CDR1 SGHTA, CDR2 FQGTGA. V lost 2 bases and J lost 9, with 14 bases in between. As DNA, the CDR3 is TGTGCCAGCAGCTTATCGGGGGGCGATAGTTCACCCCTCCACTTT. Amino acids: CASSLSGGDSSPLHF.

V gene TRBV25-1 combines with J gene TRBJ1-6; possible D gene TRBD1, 6 bases. V shed 6 bases and J shed 9 bases, with 12 bases lying between them. Germline V gene sequence: CDR1 MGHDK, CDR2 SYGVNS. CDR3 length equals 13 residues. The CDR3 loop reads CASRRTDTSPLHF. DNA for the CDR3: TGTGCCAGCAGGAGGACAGATACTTCACCCCTCCACTTT.

This chain connects TRBV5-1 to TRBJ1-1; D is perhaps TRBD1 (6 bases). CDR3 size: 12 residues. The germline V and J ends were trimmed by 2 bases and 7 bases, with 9 bases remaining between them. Germline loops: CDR1 SGHRS, CDR2 YFSETQ. This CDR3 is CASSFDRNEAFF. The CDR3 nucleotides read TGCGCCAGCAGCTTCGACAGGAATGAAGCTTTCTTT.

V is TRBV7-9 and J is TRBJ2-7; 12 nucleotides match TRBD1. V was pared by 4 bases and J by 2 bases, with 9 bases of the junction left unmatched. The CDR3 has 17 residues. Germline V gives CDR1 SEHNR, CDR2 FQNEAQ (reference sequence). The CDR3 sequence: CASSWDRGLNKAYEQYF. CDR3 DNA sequence: TGTGCCAGCAGCTGGGACAGGGGGCTTAATAAAGCCTACGAGCAGTACTTC. Combining the CDR3 with reference TRBV7-9 and TRBJ2-7 gives the whole variable domain DTGVSQNPRHKITKRGQNVTFRCDPISEHNRLYWYRQTLGQGPEFLTYFQNEAQLEKSRLLSDRFSAERPKGSFSTLEIQRTEQGDSAMYLCASSWDRGLNKAYEQYFGPGTRLTVT.

The chain employs TRBV28 and TRBJ1-5; D is unclear. Per germline, CDR1 MDHEN and CDR2 SYDVKM. V was cut by 6 bases and J by 7 bases, with 13 bases left in between. The CDR3 totals 13 residues. The CDR3: CASSENGIQPQHF. For the CDR3, the DNA is TGTGCCAGCAGCGAAAACGGGATCCAGCCCCAGCATTTT.

The chain couples TRBV5-1 to TRBJ1-5; 8 nucleotides align to TRBD1. CDR1 is SGHRS and CDR2 is YFSETQ in the germline V gene. CDR3 length: 14 residues. J was trimmed by 2 bases and V by 4 bases; bases with no gene match: 2. The CDR3 here is CASSTTGGNQPQHF. Written as DNA, the CDR3 is TGCGCCAGCAGCACGACAGGGGGCAATCAGCCCCAGCATTTT.

The table lists this clone with a count of one. This chain connects TRBV11-2 to TRBJ1-5, with D unresolved. Germline CDR1 SGHAT, CDR2 FQNNGV. The CDR3 runs 14 residues. V was pared by 1 base and J by 7 bases, with 11 bases between. Written as DNA, the CDR3 is TGTGCCAGCAGCTTAGTCCCCCCCAGGCAGCCCCAGCATTTT. Translated, it gives CASSLVPPRQPQHF.